This is a list of T cell receptor beta chains from one sample in a study of CD8 T cells in Susac syndrome. TCRdb reprocessed the immunoSEQ multiplex PCR reads via MiXCR and lists one record per CDR3 protein. The sample holds a few hundred thousand distinct CDR3 sequences, about 91% seen once. Sample: CD8+ T cells from PBMCs. The origin of the receptors is a human donor with multiple sclerosis. Each CDR3 is given with its conserved first and last residue. The order of the fields is D gene, V gene, J gene, clone size, CDR3 DNA, CDR3 protein. The D gene is left open where the match is weak. Some rows mark clone size as missing; the rest say once, few, many or name a class of expanded clone.

D gene: NA
V gene: TRBV6-6
J gene: TRBJ2-3
clone size: NA
CDR3 DNA: TGTGCCAGCAGCCCCGACAGAGCCACAGATACGCAGTATTTT
CDR3 protein: CASSPDRATDTQYF

D gene: TRBD1
V gene: TRBV2
J gene: TRBJ2-2
clone size: NA
CDR3 DNA: TGTGCCAGCCGGGACAGGGAGGCCGGGGAGCTGTTTTTT
CDR3 protein: CASRDREAGELFF

D gene: NA
V gene: TRBV7-3
J gene: TRBJ1-1
clone size: NA
CDR3 DNA: TGTGCCAGCAGCTTAACACCAACTCTGAACACTGAAGCTTTCTTT
CDR3 protein: CASSLTPTLNTEAFF

D gene: NA
V gene: TRBV27
J gene: TRBJ1-6
clone size: once
CDR3 DNA: TGTGCCAGCAGTTTAGGACCCGCTGGTTCACCCCTCCACTTT
CDR3 protein: CASSLGPAGSPLHF

D gene: NA
V gene: TRBV28
J gene: TRBJ2-7
clone size: NA
CDR3 DNA: TGTGCCAGCAGTTTCCCCCGGGAAGGGACCCGCTACGAGCAGTACTTC
CDR3 protein: CASSFPREGTRYEQYF

D gene: NA
V gene: TRBV2
J gene: TRBJ2-7
clone size: NA
CDR3 DNA: TGTGCCAGCAGCGGGGGCCTCTCCTACGAGCAGTACTTC
CDR3 protein: CASSGGLSYEQYF

D gene: NA
V gene: TRBV7-9
J gene: TRBJ2-1
clone size: NA
CDR3 DNA: TGTGCCAGCTCGTTTCAGGATCCTGAGCAGTTCTTC
CDR3 protein: CASSFQDPEQFF

D gene: NA
V gene: TRBV9
J gene: TRBJ1-2
clone size: NA
CDR3 DNA: TGTGCCAGCAGCGGATCGACAGTCGGCTACACCTTC
CDR3 protein: CASSGSTVGYTF

D gene: NA
V gene: TRBV12-5
J gene: TRBJ1-2
clone size: NA
CDR3 DNA: TGTGCTAGTGCCCCGGGGACTAACTATGGCTACACCTTC
CDR3 protein: CASAPGTNYGYTF

D gene: TRBD2
V gene: TRBV4-3
J gene: TRBJ2-3
clone size: NA
CDR3 DNA: TGCGCCAGCAGTCCCCTTCGGGGGGGTGTAGATACGCAGTATTTT
CDR3 protein: CASSPLRGGVDTQYF

D gene: TRBD1
V gene: TRBV27
J gene: TRBJ2-7
clone size: NA
CDR3 DNA: TGTGCCAGCAGTTTATCCGGGACAGGGGCCTACGAGCAGTACTTC
CDR3 protein: CASSLSGTGAYEQYF

D gene: NA
V gene: TRBV19
J gene: TRBJ2-1
clone size: NA
CDR3 DNA: TGTGCCAGTAGTATCCCTAGCGTAAATGAGCAGTTCTTC
CDR3 protein: CASSIPSVNEQFF

D gene: NA
V gene: TRBV6-5
J gene: TRBJ1-1
clone size: NA
CDR3 DNA: TGTGCCAGCAGCTTACCCAACAGGGTTTTGAGCACTGAAGCTTTCTTT
CDR3 protein: CASSLPNRVLSTEAFF

D gene: NA
V gene: TRBV28
J gene: TRBJ2-2
clone size: NA
CDR3 DNA: TGTGCCAGCAGTTTATCCCCAAATCCGAACACCGGGGAGCTGTTTTTT
CDR3 protein: CASSLSPNPNTGELFF

D gene: TRBD1
V gene: TRBV9
J gene: TRBJ2-7
clone size: NA
CDR3 DNA: TGTGCCAGCAGCGCTTCGCCACGGGACAGGGGGACCTACGAGCAGTACTTC
CDR3 protein: CASSASPRDRGTYEQYF

D gene: TRBD1
V gene: TRBV5-4
J gene: TRBJ2-1
clone size: NA
CDR3 DNA: TGTGCCAGCGACGGCAGGGGGAATGAGCAGTTCTTC
CDR3 protein: CASDGRGNEQFF

D gene: TRBD1
V gene: TRBV5-1
J gene: TRBJ2-4
clone size: NA
CDR3 DNA: TGCGCCAGCAGCGTCGGGACAGGGGTAGCCAAAAACATTCAGTACTTC
CDR3 protein: CASSVGTGVAKNIQYF

D gene: NA
V gene: TRBV5-4
J gene: TRBJ1-1
clone size: few
CDR3 DNA: TGTGCCAGCAGCTTCGGGACAATCGCTGAAGCTTTCTTT
CDR3 protein: CASSFGTIAEAFF

D gene: TRBD2
V gene: TRBV4-2
J gene: TRBJ2-1
clone size: NA
CDR3 DNA: TGTGCCAGCAGCCAAGAGGTCCAGCGGGGGGGCCTGGGCTACAATGAGCAGTTCTTC
CDR3 protein: CASSQEVQRGGLGYNEQFF

D gene: NA
V gene: TRBV7-9
J gene: TRBJ2-2
clone size: NA
CDR3 DNA: TGTGCCAGCAGCTCCGTAGGACTGAACACCGGGGAGCTGTTTTTT
CDR3 protein: CASSSVGLNTGELFF

D gene: NA
V gene: TRBV4-3
J gene: TRBJ2-5
clone size: few
CDR3 DNA: TGCGCCAGCAGCCAAGGATGGGGGGAGGAGACCCAGTACTTC
CDR3 protein: CASSQGWGEETQYF

D gene: NA
V gene: TRBV5-1
J gene: TRBJ2-3
clone size: NA
CDR3 DNA: TGCGCCAGCAGCCACCAGATAACCCTAAGCACAGATACGCAGTATTTT
CDR3 protein: CASSHQITLSTDTQYF

D gene: NA
V gene: TRBV12-5
J gene: TRBJ2-1
clone size: NA
CDR3 DNA: TGTGCTAGTGGTTTGGTAGGGTTAGACAATGAGCAGTTCTTC
CDR3 protein: CASGLVGLDNEQFF

D gene: TRBD2
V gene: TRBV2
J gene: TRBJ2-5
clone size: NA
CDR3 DNA: TGTGCCAGCAGTGGTGGGACTAGCTGGGAGACCCAGTACTTC
CDR3 protein: CASSGGTSWETQYF

D gene: TRBD2
V gene: TRBV28
J gene: TRBJ2-1
clone size: NA
CDR3 DNA: TGTGCCAGCAGTTCCATTTCACCGGGACTAGCGGGGAGTGAGCAGTTCTTC
CDR3 protein: CASSSISPGLAGSEQFF

D gene: NA
V gene: TRBV12-5
J gene: TRBJ1-5
clone size: NA
CDR3 DNA: TGTGCTAGTGGTTTGGTACGGGGGTTGTGGCATTTT
CDR3 protein: CASGLVRGLWHF

D gene: TRBD2
V gene: TRBV7-2
J gene: TRBJ2-7
clone size: NA
CDR3 DNA: TGTGCCAGCAGACTAGCGGGATACGAGCAGTACTTC
CDR3 protein: CASRLAGYEQYF